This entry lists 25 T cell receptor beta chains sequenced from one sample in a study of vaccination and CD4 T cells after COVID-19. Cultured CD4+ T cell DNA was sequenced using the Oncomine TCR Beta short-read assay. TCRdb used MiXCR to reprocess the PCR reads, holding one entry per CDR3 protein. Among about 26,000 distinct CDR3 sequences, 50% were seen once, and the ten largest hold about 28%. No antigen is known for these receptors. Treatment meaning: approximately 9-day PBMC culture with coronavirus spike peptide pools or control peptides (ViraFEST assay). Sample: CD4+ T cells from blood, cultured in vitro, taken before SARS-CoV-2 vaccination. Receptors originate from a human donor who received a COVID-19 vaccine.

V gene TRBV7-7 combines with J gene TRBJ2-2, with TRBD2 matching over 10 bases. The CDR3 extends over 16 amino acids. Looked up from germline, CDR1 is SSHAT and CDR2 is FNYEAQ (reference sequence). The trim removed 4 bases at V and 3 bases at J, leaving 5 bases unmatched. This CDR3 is CASSSTSGTDTGELFF. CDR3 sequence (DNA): TGTGCCAGCAGCTCTACTAGCGGGACCGACACCGGGGAGCTGTTTTTT.

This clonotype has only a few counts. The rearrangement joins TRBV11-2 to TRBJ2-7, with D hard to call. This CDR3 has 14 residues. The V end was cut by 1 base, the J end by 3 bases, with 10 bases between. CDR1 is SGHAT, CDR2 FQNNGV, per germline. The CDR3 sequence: CASSLGVDNYEQYF. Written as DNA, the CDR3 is TGTGCCAGCAGCTTAGGTGTCGACAACTACGAGCAGTACTTC.

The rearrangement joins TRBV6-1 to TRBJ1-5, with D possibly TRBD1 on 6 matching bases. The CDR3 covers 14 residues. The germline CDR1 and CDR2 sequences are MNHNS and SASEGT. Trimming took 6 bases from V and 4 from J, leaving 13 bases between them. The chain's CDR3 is CASSLGQINQPQHF. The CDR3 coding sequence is TGTGCCAGCAGCCTGGGACAAATTAATCAGCCCCAGCATTTT.

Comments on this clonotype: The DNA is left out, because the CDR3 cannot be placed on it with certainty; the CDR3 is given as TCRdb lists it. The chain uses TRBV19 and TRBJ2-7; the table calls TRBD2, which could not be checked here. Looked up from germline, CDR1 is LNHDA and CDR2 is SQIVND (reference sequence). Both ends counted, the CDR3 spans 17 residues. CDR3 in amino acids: CASTSGSGLQSSYEQYF.

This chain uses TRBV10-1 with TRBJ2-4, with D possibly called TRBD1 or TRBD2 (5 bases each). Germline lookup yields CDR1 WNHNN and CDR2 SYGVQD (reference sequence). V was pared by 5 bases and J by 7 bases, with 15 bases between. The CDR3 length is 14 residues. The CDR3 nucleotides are TGCGCCAGCAGTCCCGGGACGAATGGGAACATTCAGTACTTC. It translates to CASSPGTNGNIQYF.

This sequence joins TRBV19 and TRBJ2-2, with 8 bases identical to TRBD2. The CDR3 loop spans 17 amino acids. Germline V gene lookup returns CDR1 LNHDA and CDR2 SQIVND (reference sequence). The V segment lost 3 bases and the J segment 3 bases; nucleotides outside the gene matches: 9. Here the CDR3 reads CASSITGGALDTGELFF. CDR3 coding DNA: TGTGCCAGTAGTATTACCGGGGGGGCCCTAGACACCGGGGAGCTGTTTTTT.

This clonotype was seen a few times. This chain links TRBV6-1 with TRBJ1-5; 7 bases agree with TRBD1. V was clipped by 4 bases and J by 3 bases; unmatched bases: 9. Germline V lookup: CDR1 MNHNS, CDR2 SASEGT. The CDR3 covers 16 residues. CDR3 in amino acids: CASSAMTGWDNQPQHF. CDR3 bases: TGTGCCAGCAGTGCAATGACAGGGTGGGACAATCAGCCCCAGCATTTT.

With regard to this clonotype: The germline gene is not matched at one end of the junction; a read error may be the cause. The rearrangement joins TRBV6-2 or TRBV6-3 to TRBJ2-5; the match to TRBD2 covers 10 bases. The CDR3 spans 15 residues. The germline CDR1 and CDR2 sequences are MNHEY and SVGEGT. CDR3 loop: CASSYSLAGAGTQCF. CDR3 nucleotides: TGTGCCAGCAGTTACTCCCTAGCGGGGGCGGGGACCCAGTGCTTC.

The CDR3 DNA reads as TGTGCCAGCAGTGAAAATTATGAGCAGTTCTTC. Amino acid sequence: CASSENYEQFF. This chain connects TRBV6-1 to TRBJ2-1; D gene ambiguous. V lost 2 bases to trimming and J lost 8 bases, with 4 bases between them. Germline V lookup: CDR1 MNHNS, CDR2 SASEGT. The CDR3 spans 11 residues.

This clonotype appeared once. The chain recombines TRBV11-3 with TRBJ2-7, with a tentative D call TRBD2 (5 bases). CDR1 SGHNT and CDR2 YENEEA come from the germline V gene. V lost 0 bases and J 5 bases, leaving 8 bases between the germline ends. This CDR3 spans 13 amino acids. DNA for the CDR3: TGTGCCAGCAGCTTAGAAGGACTCGACGAGCAGTACTTC. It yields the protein CASSLEGLDEQYF.

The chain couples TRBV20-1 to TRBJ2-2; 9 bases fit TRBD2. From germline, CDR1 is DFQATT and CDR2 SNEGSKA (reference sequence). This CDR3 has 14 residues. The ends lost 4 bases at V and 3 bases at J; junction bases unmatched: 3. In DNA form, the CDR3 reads TGCAGTGCTATGACTAGCGGTGACACCGGGGAGCTGTTTTTT. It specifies CSAMTSGDTGELFF.

The CDR3 region has the DNA TGTGCCAGCAGTGGACAGGGGGCTTACGAGCAGTACTTC. Translated: CASSGQGAYEQYF. The rearrangement links TRBV2 to TRBJ2-7; 10 nucleotides line up with TRBD1. V lost 4 bases and J lost 4; bases outside the gene matches: 1. CDR3 size: 13 residues. The germline gives CDR1 SNHLY, CDR2 FYNNEI.

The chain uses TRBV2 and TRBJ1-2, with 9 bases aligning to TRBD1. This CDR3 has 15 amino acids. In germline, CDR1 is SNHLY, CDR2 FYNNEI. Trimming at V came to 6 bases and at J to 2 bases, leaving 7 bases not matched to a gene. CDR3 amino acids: CASSRDRESNYGYTF. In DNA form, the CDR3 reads TGTGCCAGCAGCCGGGACAGGGAGTCAAACTATGGCTACACCTTC. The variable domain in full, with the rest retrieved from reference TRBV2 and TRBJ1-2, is EPEVTQTPSHQVTQMGQEVILRCVPISNHLYFYWYRQILGQKVEFLVSFYNNEISEKSEIFDDQFSVERPDGSNFTLKIRSTKLEDSAMYFCASSRDRESNYGYTFGSGTRLTVV.

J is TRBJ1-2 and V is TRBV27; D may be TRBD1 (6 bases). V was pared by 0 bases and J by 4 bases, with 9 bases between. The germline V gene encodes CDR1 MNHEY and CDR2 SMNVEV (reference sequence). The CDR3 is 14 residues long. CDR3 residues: CASSLSGQPYGYTF. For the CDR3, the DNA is TGTGCCAGCAGTTTATCCGGACAGCCCTATGGCTACACCTTC.

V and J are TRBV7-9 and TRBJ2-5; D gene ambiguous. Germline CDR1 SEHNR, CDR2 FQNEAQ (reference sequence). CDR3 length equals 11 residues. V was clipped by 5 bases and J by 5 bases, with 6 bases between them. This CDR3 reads CASSQEETQYF. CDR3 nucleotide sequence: TGTGCCAGCAGCCAGGAGGAGACCCAGTACTTC.

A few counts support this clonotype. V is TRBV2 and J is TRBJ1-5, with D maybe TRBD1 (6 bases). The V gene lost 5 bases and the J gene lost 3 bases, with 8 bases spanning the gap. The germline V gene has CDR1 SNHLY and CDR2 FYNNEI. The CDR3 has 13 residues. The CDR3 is CASSTGINQPQHF. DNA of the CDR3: TGTGCCAGCAGTACAGGGATCAATCAGCCCCAGCATTTT.

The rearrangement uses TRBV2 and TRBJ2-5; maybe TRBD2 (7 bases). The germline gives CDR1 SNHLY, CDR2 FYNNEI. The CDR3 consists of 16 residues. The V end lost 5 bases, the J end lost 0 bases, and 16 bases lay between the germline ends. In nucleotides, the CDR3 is TGTGCCAGCAGTAGGGGGGGGGAGATGTACCAAGAGACCCAGTACTTC. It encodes CASSRGGEMYQETQYF.

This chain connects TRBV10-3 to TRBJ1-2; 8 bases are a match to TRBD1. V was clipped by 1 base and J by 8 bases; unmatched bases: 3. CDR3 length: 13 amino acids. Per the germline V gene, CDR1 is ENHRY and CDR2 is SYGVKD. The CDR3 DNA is TGTGCCATCAGTGAGTACAGGGGGTACGGCTACACCTTC. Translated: CAISEYRGYGYTF.

CDR3 region: CSVAPETGTDTQYF. The CDR3 coding sequence is TGCAGCGTTGCTCCCGAGACAGGCACAGATACGCAGTATTTT. The chain has TRBV29-1 and TRBJ2-3; possible D gene TRBD1, 5 bases. The germline CDR1 and CDR2 sequences are SQVTM and ANQGSEA. Trimming pared 4 bases from V and 1 base from J, leaving 12 bases between. The CDR3 is 14 residues long.

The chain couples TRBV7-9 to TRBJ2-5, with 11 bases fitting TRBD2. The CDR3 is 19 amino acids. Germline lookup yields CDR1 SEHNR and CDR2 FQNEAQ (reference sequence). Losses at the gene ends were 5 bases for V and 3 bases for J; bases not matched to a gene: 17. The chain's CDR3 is CASSPQSSGLAGVKETQYF. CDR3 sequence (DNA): TGTGCCAGCAGCCCCCAATCCTCTGGACTAGCGGGCGTAAAAGAGACCCAGTACTTC.

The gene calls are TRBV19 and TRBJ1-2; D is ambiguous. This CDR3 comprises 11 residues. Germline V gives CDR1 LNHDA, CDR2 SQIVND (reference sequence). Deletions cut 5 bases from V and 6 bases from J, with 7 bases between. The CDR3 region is CASSLHHGYTF. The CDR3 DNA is TGTGCCAGTAGTCTGCACCATGGCTACACCTTC. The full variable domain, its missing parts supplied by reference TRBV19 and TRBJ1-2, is DGGITQSPKYLFRKEGQNVTLSCEQNLNHDAMYWYRQDPGQGLRLIYYSQIVNDFQKGDIAEGYSVSREKKESFPLTVTSAQKNPTAFYLCASSLHHGYTFGSGTRLTVV.

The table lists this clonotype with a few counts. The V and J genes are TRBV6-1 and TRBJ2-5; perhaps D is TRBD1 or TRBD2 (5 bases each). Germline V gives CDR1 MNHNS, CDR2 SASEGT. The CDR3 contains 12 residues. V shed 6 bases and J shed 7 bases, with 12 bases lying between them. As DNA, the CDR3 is TGTGCCAGCAGCCCGGGACCCCTGACCCAGTACTTC. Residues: CASSPGPLTQYF.

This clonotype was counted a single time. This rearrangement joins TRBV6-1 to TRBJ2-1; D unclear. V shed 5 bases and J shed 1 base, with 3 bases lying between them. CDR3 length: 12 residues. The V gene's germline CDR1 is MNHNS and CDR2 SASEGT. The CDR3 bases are TGTGCCAGCAGTCGTTCCTACAATGAGCAGTTCTTC. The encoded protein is CASSRSYNEQFF.

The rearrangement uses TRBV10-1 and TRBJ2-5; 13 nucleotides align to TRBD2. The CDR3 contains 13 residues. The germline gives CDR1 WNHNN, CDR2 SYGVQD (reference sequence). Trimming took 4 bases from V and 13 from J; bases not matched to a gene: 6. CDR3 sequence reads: CASSGTSGGARYF. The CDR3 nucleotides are TGCGCCAGCAGTGGAACTAGCGGGGGGGCCCGGTACTTC.

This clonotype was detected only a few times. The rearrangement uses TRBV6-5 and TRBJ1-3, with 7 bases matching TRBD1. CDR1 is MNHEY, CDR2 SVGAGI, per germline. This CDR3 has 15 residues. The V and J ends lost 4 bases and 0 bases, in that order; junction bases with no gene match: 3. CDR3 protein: CASSSQGGSGNTIYF. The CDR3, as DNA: TGTGCCAGCAGTTCCCAGGGGGGCTCTGGAAACACCATATATTTT.